This T cell receptor beta chain was sequenced in a study of T cell responses to AZD1222 COVID-19 vaccine. Study context: Second-dose timings of about 4 or about 12 weeks were pooled. Notes on the study in general: The donor group comprised mostly white British people and more females; the analysis possibly underestimated clonal diversity. The repertoires were collected only after the peak T cell response. The reported proportion of spike-specific TCRs targeting unmutated variant regions was nearly half.

On this clone: Its antigen is as yet unknown.

The data were produced by immunoSEQ multiplex PCR, yet TCRdb's version contains in-frame clones alone and is incomplete. The sample yields 90,000 to 120,000 clones, 89% seen once. The germline V and J ends were trimmed by 0 bases and 2 bases, with 11 bases remaining between them. This CDR3 region has 15 residues. Germline-derived CDR1 and CDR2 are MNHEY and SVGAGI. The rearrangement joins TRBV6-5 to TRBJ2-7, with D perhaps assigned TRBD1 or TRBD2 (5 bases each). The TCR sequence derives from an adult in good health. Sample: peripheral blood, taken on day 0 of AZD1222 vaccination. CDR3 DNA: TGTGCCAGCAGTTACTCGAGCCCGGGACCCTACGAGCAGTACTTC. The encoded protein is CASSYSSPGPYEQYF.